What follows is one T cell receptor (beta chain) and its context. Its antigen is not known. This sample was taken from a study of shared clonotypes between healthy human individuals. General study points: The study sampled only blood, and tissue repertoires likely differ. Among the subsets, naive ones generally showed larger estimated richness than memory ones.

CD4+ cells yielded CD45RA+ naive and CD45RA-negative memory subsets. Original processing methods: ImmunoSEQ supplied junction-only sequences lacking quality scores, so filtering was different. Assay: immunoSEQ multiplex PCR; the TCRdb copy retains only in-frame clones and omits some. V, J and clone size are taken as reported in that table, and D and trimming were inferred from the DNA itself. Seen here are 2 million to 2.5 million clones, 80% to 95% observed once, and the top ten hold roughly 0.36%. The TCR sequence derives from a man in his late teens or twenties in good health. Some clones in this sample may be carry-over from other donors' samples. Specimen: naive CD4+ T cells from PBMCs. Subset indicated: CD45RA+ positively selected.

This chain's CDR3 is CAINGGGTEAFF. CDR3 sequence (DNA): TGTGCCATCAATGGGGGGGGCACTGAAGCTTTCTTT. The chain has TRBV10-3 and TRBJ1-1; D might be TRBD1 (5 bases). Trimming pared 7 bases from V and 4 bases from J, leaving 10 bases between. From germline, CDR1 is ENHRY and CDR2 SYGVKD. The CDR3 sequence is 12 residues long.